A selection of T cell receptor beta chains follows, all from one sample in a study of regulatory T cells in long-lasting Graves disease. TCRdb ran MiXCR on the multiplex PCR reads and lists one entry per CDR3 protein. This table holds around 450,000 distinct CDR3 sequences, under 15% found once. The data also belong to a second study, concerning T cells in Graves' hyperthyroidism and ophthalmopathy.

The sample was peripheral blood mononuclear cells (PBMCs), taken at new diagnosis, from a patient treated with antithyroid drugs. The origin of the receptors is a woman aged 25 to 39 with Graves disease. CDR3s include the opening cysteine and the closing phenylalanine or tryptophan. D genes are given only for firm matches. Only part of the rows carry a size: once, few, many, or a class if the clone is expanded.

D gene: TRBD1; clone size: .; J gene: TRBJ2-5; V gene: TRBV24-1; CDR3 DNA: TGTGCCACCAGTGATCGAGGACAGGGACCCCAAGAGACCCAGTACTTC; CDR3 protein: CATSDRGQGPQETQYF
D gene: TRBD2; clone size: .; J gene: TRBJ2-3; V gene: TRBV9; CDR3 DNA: TGTGCCACTAGGTTAACCCCTAGCGGGGTGTCAGATACGCAGTATTTT; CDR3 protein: CATRLTPSGVSDTQYF
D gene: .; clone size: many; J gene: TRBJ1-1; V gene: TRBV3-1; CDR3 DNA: TGTGCCAGCAGCCAATACGAGGGTTTCAACACTGAAGCTTTCTTT; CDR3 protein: CASSQYEGFNTEAFF
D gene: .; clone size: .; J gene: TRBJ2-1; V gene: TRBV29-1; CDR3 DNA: TGCAGCGTTGGGGGCGGGAACGACTACAATGAGCAGTTCTTC; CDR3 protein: CSVGGGNDYNEQFF
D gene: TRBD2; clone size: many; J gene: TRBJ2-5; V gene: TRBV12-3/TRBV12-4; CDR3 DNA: TGTGCCAGCAGCTTACTAGCGGGTGAGGAGACCCAGTACTTC; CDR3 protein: CASSLLAGEETQYF
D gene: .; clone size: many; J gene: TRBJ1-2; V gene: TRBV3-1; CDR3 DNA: TGTGCCAGCAGCCAAGGGGGAACTTACTATGGCTACACCTTC; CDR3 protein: CASSQGGTYYGYTF
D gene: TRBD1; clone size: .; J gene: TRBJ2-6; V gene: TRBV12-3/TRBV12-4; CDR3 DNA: TGTGCCAGCAGTACGAGACAGGGATCCGGCTCTGGGGCCAACGTCCTGACTTTC; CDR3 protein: CASSTRQGSGSGANVLTF
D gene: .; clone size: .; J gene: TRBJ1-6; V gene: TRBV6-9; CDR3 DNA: TGTGCCAGCAGTTACAGCCGGTATAATTCACCCCTCCACTTT; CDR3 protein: CASSYSRYNSPLHF
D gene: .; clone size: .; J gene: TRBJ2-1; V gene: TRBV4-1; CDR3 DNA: TGCGCCAGCAGCCAAGCACAAAGCAATGAGCAGTTCTTC; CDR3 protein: CASSQAQSNEQFF
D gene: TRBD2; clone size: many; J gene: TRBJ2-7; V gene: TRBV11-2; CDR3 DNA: TGTGCCAGCAGCTTAGAAGCGGGAGGGCCTTCCTACGAGCAGTACTTC; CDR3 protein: CASSLEAGGPSYEQYF
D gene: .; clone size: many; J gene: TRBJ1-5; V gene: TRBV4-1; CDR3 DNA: TGCGCCAGCAGCCAAGGAATAGGCAGGCAAAGCAATCAGCCCCAGCATTTT; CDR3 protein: CASSQGIGRQSNQPQHF
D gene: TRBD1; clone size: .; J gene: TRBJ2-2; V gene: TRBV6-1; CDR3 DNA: TGTGCCAGCAAAGGGCAGGGGGCTTTAACCGGGGAGCTGTTTTTT; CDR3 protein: CASKGQGALTGELFF
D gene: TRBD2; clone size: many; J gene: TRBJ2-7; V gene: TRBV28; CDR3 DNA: TGTGCCAGCAGCTCAGGACTAGCGGGAGGGTTGAGGCGTGAGCAGTACTTC; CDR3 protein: CASSSGLAGGLRREQYF
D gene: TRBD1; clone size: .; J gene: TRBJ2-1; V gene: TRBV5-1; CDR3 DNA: TGCGCCAGCAGCTTCCTTCCGGCGCAGGGGGCCAATGAGCAGTTCTTC; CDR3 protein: CASSFLPAQGANEQFF
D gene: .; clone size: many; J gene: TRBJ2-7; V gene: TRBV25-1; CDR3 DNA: TGTGCCAGCGGGGGGTCGGGGTGGGTCTACGAGCAGTACTTC; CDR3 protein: CASGGSGWVYEQYF
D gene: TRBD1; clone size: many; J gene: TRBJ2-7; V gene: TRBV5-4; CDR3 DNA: TGTGCCAGCAGCATAAGGGACAGGGCTGGGGACGAGCAGTACTTC; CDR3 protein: CASSIRDRAGDEQYF
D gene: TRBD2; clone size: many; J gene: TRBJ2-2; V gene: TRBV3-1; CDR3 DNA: TGTGCCAGCAGCCTGGGACTAGCGGTGGATTTTGGCGGGGAGCTGTTTTTT; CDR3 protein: CASSLGLAVDFGGELFF
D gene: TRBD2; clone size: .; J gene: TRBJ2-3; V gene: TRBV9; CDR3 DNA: TGTGCCAGCAGCGTAGCTAATCGGGAGGGGATAGATACGCAGTATTTT; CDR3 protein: CASSVANREGIDTQYF
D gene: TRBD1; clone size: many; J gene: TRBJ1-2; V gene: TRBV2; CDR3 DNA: TGTGCCAGCAATACTATACAGGGGGCGGATGGCTACACCTTC; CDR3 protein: CASNTIQGADGYTF
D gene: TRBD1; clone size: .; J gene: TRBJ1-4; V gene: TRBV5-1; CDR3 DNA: TGCGCCAGCGGACAGGGAGTCTCAAAACTGTTTTTT; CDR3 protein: CASGQGVSKLFF
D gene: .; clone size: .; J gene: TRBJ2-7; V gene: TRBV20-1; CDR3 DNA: TGCAGTGCGGGGGGACTGTCTGACGAGCAGTACTTC; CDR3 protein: CSAGGLSDEQYF
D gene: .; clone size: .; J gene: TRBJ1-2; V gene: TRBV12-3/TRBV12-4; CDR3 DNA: TGTGCCAGCAGTTCTCGGGACTTCCGAAACTATGGCTACACCTTC; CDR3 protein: CASSSRDFRNYGYTF
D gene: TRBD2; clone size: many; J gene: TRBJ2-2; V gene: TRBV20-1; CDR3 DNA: TGCAGTGCTAGACCACTTAGCGGGAGGGCCGTTAACACCGGGGAGCTGTTTTTT; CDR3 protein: CSARPLSGRAVNTGELFF
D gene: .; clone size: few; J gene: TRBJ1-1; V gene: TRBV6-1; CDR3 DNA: TGTGCCAGCAGAGGGGGTCGACAGGAACACACTGAAGCTTTCTTT; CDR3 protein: CASRGGRQEHTEAFF
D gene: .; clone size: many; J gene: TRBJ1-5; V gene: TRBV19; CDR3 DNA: TGTGCCAGTAGTCCTAGGGGATCTGGCCGCCAGCATTTT; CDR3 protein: CASSPRGSGRQHF
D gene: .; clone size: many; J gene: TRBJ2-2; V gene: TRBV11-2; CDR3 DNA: TGTGCCAGCAGCTTAAACGCTGCGTTCACCGGGGAGCTGTTTTTT; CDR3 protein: CASSLNAAFTGELFF
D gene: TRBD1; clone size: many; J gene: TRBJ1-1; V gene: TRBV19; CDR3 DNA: TGTGCCAGTAGCGTACAGGGGGGAACTGAAGCTTTCTTT; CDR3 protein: CASSVQGGTEAFF
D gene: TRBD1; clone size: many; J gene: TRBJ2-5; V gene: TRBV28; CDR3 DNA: TGTGCCAGCGGTGTTTGGGGGACAGGGGGAAAAGAGACCCAGTACTTC; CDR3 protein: CASGVWGTGGKETQYF
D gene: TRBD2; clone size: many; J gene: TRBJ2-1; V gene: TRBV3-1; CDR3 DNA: TGTGCCAGCAGCCCCCCGGGACTACGAACACACAATGAGCAGTTCTTC; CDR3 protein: CASSPPGLRTHNEQFF
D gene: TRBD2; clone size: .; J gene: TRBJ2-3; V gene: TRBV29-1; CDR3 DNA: TGCAGCGCCTGGACTAGCGGCTTGGAAGATACGCAGTATTTT; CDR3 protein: CSAWTSGLEDTQYF
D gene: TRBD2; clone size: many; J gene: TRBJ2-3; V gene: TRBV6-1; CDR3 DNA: TGTGCCAGCGCGACACTAGCGCAGGCAGATACGCAGTATTTT; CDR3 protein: CASATLAQADTQYF
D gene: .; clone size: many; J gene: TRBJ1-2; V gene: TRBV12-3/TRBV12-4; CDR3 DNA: TGTGCCAGCAGCTCCGTTCGGGAGGGGAACTATGGCTACACCTTC; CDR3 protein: CASSSVREGNYGYTF
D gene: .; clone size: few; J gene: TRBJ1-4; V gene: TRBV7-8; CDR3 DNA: TGTGCCAGCAGCTTAGCTCTGGGGGGTAATGAAAAACTGTTTTTT; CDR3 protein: CASSLALGGNEKLFF
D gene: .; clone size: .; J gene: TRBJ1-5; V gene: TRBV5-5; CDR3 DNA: TGCGCCAGCAGCTTGACAGGAGAGCCCCAGCATTTT; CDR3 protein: CASSLTGEPQHF
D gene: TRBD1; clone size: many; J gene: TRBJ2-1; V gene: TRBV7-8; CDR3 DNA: TGTGCCAGCAGCACTCCGGGACAGGGGCCAAGAGCGGGAGTGGCTGAGCAGTTCTTC; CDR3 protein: CASSTPGQGPRAGVAEQFF
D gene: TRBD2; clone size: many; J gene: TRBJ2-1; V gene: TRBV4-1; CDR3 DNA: TGCGCCAGCAGCCTCTCTACTAGCGGGAGAATTGAGCAGTTCTTC; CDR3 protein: CASSLSTSGRIEQFF
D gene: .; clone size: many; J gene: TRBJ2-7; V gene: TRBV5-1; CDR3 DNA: TGCGCCAGCAGCTTGGCCGTAGCAGCCTCCGAGGAGCAGTACTTC; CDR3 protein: CASSLAVAASEEQYF
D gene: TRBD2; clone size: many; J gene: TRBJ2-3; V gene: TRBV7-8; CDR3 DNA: TGTGCCAGCAGCTCAAGGACTAGCGGGTCTTTGGATACGCAGTATTTT; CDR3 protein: CASSSRTSGSLDTQYF
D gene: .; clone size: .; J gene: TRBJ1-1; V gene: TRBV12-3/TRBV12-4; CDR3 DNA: TGTGCCAGCAGTTTGGGGGTTGTGGCTGAAGCTTTCTTT; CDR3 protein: CASSLGVVAEAFF
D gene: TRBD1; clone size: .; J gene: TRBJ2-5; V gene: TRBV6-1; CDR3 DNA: TGTGCCAGCAGGGGATCTGGGACAGGGGAAGAGACCCAGTACTTC; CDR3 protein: CASRGSGTGEETQYF